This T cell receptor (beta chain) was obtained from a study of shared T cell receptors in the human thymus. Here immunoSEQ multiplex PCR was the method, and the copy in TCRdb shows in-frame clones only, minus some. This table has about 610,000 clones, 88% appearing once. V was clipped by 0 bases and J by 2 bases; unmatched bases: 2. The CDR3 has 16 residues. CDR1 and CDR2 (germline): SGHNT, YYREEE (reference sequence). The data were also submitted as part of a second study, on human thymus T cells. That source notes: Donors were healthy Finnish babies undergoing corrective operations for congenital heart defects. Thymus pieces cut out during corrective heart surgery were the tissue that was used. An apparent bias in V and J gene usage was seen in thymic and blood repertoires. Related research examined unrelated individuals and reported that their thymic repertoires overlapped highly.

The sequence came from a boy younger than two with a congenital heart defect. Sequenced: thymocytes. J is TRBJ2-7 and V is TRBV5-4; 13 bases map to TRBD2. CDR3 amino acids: CASSLGTSGSPYEQYF. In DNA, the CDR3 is TGTGCCAGCAGCTTGGGGACTAGCGGGAGTCCCTACGAGCAGTACTTC.